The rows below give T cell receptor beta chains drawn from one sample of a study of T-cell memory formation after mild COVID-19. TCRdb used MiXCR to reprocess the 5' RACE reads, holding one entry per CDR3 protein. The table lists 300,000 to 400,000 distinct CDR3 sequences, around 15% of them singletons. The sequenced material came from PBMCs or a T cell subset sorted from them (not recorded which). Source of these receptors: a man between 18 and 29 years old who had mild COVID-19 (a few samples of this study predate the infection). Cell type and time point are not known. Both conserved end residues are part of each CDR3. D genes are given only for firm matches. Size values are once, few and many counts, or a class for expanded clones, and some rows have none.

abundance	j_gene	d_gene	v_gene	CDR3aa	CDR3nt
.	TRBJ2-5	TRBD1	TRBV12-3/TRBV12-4	CASSFRGLEETQYF	TGTGCCAGCAGTTTCAGGGGGCTCGAAGAGACCCAGTACTTC
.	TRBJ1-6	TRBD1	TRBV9	CASGPGTGGLISPLHF	TGTGCCAGCGGCCCCGGGACAGGGGGCCTAATTTCACCCCTCCACTTT
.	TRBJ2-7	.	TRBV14	CAGSHGVYEQYF	TGTGCCGGCAGCCATGGGGTCTACGAGCAGTACTTC
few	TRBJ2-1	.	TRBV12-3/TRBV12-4	CASSFETAYNEQFF	TGTGCCAGCAGTTTTGAAACCGCATACAATGAGCAGTTCTTC
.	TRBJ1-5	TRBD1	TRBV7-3	CASSSRQGRQPQHF	TGTGCCAGCAGCTCCAGACAGGGTCGTCAGCCCCAGCATTTT
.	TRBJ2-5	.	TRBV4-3	CASSQETWSETQYF	TGCGCCAGCAGCCAAGAAACTTGGTCGGAGACCCAGTACTTC
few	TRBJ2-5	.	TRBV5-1	CASSSGSQETQYF	TGCGCCAGCAGCTCTGGATCTCAAGAGACCCAGTACTTC
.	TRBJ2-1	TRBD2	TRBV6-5	CASLPNNRRGDNEQFF	TGTGCCAGCCTTCCCAACAATCGGCGGGGGGACAATGAGCAGTTCTTC
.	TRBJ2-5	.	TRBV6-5	CASSRKRGTQYF	TGTGCCAGCAGTCGTAAGAGGGGGACCCAGTACTTC
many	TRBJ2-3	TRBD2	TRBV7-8	CASSLVQLAGKRYF	TGTGCCAGCAGCTTAGTTCAACTAGCGGGGAAAAGATATTTT
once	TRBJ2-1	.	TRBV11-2	CASSLVAFEQFF	TGTGCCAGCAGCTTAGTTGCGTTTGAGCAGTTCTTC
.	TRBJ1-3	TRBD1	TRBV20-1	CSARVGAGGFSGNTIYF	TGCAGTGCTAGAGTGGGGGCAGGGGGCTTTTCTGGAAACACCATATATTTT
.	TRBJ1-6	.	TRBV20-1	CSARASGGNSPLHF	TGCAGTGCTAGAGCCAGTGGGGGGAATTCACCCCTCCACTTT
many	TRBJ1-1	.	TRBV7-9	CASSPRLNTEAFF	TGTGCCAGCAGCCCACGTCTTAACACTGAAGCTTTCTTT
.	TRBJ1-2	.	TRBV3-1	CASSQDLGGYGYTF	TGTGCCAGCAGCCAAGATCTGGGGGGCTATGGCTACACCTTC
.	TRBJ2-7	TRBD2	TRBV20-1	CSARRYSGGLTYEQYF	TGCAGTGCTAGGCGATATAGCGGGGGGCTTACCTACGAGCAGTACTTC
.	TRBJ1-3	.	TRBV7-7	CASSLNQGTGNTIYF	TGTGCCAGCAGCCTAAACCAGGGGACAGGAAACACCATATATTTT
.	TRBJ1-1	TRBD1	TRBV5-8	CASSGSGTGGFMNTEAFF	TGTGCCAGCAGCGGGAGCGGGACAGGCGGTTTCATGAACACTGAAGCTTTCTTT
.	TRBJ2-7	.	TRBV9	CASSVGASSYEQYF	TGTGCCAGCAGCGTAGGGGCGTCCTCCTACGAGCAGTACTTC
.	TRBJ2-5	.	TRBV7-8	CASSWDRTPQETQYF	TGTGCCAGCAGCTGGGACCGGACACCACAAGAGACCCAGTACTTC
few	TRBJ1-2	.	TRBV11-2	CASSLDQTAHGYTF	TGTGCCAGCAGCTTAGATCAAACAGCTCATGGCTACACCTTC
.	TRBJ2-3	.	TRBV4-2	CASSRPGGGYSDTQYF	TGTGCCAGCAGCCGACCAGGGGGGGGTTATTCAGATACGCAGTATTTT
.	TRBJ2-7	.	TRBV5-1	CASSPRDASYEQYF	TGCGCCAGCAGCCCTCGGGACGCTTCCTACGAGCAGTACTTC
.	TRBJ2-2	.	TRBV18	CASSADRNTGELFF	TGTGCCAGCTCAGCGGACAGGAACACCGGGGAGCTGTTTTTT
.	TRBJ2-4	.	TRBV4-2	CASSQETFQNIQYF	TGTGCCAGCAGCCAAGAAACGTTCCAAAACATTCAGTACTTC
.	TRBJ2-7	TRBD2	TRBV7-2	CASSSGLVSYEQYF	TGTGCCAGCAGCTCCGGACTAGTATCCTACGAGCAGTACTTC
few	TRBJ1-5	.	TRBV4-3	CASSQERGPHQPQHF	TGCGCCAGCAGCCAAGAGAGGGGTCCTCATCAGCCCCAGCATTTT
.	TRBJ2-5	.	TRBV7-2	CASSSTRAETQYF	TGTGCCAGCAGCTCCACCCGTGCGGAGACCCAGTACTTC
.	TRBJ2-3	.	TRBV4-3	CASSPSTSDTQYF	TGCGCCAGCAGCCCGTCAACCTCAGATACGCAGTATTTT
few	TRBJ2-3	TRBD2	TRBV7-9	CASSSRTSGPFTDTQYF	TGTGCCAGCAGCTCCAGGACTAGCGGCCCATTCACAGATACGCAGTATTTT
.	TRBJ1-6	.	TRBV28	CASSIFSGRGSPLHF	TGTGCCAGCAGTATATTTTCAGGACGGGGGTCACCCCTCCACTTT
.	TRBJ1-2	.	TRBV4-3	CASSQGPGANYGYTF	TGCGCCAGCAGCCAAGGTCCAGGGGCTAACTATGGCTACACCTTC
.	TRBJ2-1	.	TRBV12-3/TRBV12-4	CASSFSQGYGGEQFF	TGTGCCAGCAGTTTTTCCCAGGGATACGGAGGTGAGCAGTTCTTC
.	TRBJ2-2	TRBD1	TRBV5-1	CASSLWTGANIGELFF	TGCGCCAGCAGCTTATGGACAGGGGCGAACATCGGGGAGCTGTTTTTT
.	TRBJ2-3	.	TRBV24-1	CATSDRRDSTDTQYF	TGTGCCACCAGTGATCGCAGGGATAGCACAGATACGCAGTATTTT
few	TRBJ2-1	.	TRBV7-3	CASSLGGGSPFF	TGTGCCAGCAGCTTAGGGGGGGGCTCTCCGTTCTTC
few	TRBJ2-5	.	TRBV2	CASTPGGQETQYF	TGTGCCAGCACCCCCGGGGGCCAGGAGACCCAGTACTTC
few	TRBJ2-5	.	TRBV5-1	CASSLAGVGAQETQYF	TGCGCCAGCAGCTTGGCCGGGGTTGGGGCCCAAGAGACCCAGTACTTC
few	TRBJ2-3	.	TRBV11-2	CASSFWPGAAVDTQYF	TGTGCCAGCAGCTTTTGGCCGGGAGCGGCAGTTGATACGCAGTATTTT
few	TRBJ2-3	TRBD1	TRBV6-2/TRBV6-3	CASSPGQGATDTQYF	TGTGCCAGCAGTCCAGGACAGGGGGCTACAGATACGCAGTATTTT
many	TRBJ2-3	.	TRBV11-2	CASRPGPTDTQYF	TGTGCCAGCAGGCCGGGACCCACAGATACGCAGTATTTT
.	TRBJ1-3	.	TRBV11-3	CASSLGKESGNTIYF	TGTGCCAGCAGCTTAGGGAAAGAGTCTGGAAACACCATATATTTT
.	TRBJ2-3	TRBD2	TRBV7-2	CASSLSGGGTTDTQYF	TGTGCCAGCAGCTTAAGCGGCGGGGGAACCACAGATACGCAGTATTTT
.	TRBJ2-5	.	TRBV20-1	CSAPRMGETQYF	TGCAGTGCTCCCCGAATGGGAGAGACCCAGTACTTC
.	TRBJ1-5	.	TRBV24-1	CATSGRGTDQPQHF	TGTGCCACCAGTGGGCGGGGAACTGATCAGCCCCAGCATTTT
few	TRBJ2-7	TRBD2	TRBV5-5	CASSFEASGGYEQYF	TGTGCCAGCAGCTTCGAGGCTAGCGGGGGCTACGAGCAGTACTTC
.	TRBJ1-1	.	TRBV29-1	CSSRGRGGPNTEAFF	TGCAGTTCCAGGGGCCGCGGGGGTCCGAACACTGAAGCTTTCTTT
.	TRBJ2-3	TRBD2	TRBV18	CASSPVVAGTDTQYF	TGTGCCAGCTCACCAGTCGTAGCGGGGACAGATACGCAGTATTTT
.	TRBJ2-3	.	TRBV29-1	CSVPTWTSSTDTQYF	TGCAGCGTCCCCACGTGGACTTCTAGCACAGATACGCAGTATTTT
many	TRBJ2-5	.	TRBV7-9	CASSPGAQETQYF	TGTGCCAGCAGCCCCGGGGCCCAAGAGACCCAGTACTTC
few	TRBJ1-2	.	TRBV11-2	CASSLDGGGGGGYTF	TGTGCCAGCAGCTTAGATGGCGGGGGCGGTGGAGGCTACACCTTC
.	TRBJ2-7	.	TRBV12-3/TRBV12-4	CASSFRAAYEQYF	TGTGCCAGCAGTTTCAGGGCAGCCTACGAGCAGTACTTC
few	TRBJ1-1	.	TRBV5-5	CASSSSTMNTEAFF	TGTGCCAGCAGCTCGAGTACTATGAACACTGAAGCTTTCTTT
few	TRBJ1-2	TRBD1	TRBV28	CASSLSFGTGPNYGYTF	TGTGCCAGCAGTTTATCCTTTGGGACAGGACCTAACTATGGCTACACCTTC
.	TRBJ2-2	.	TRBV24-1	CATSDHGGRQPNTGELFF	TGTGCCACCAGTGATCACGGGGGGCGACAGCCGAACACCGGGGAGCTGTTTTTT
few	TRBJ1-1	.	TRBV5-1	CASNRSPGAGTEAFF	TGCGCCAGCAATCGCTCCCCGGGGGCCGGCACTGAAGCTTTCTTT
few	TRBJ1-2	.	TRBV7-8	CASSWRDFYGYTF	TGTGCCAGCAGCTGGAGGGACTTCTATGGCTACACCTTC
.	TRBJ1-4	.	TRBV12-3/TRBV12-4	CASSFGQAEKLFF	TGTGCCAGCAGTTTCGGGCAGGCCGAAAAACTGTTTTTT
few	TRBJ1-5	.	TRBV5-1	CASSFSPNQPQHF	TGCGCCAGCAGCTTTTCCCCGAATCAGCCCCAGCATTTT